This T cell receptor (beta chain) was identified during a study of cytomegalovirus exposure and HLA in healthy donors (dated by TCRdb to between 2016 and 2019). Notes on the research overall: According to an earlier analysis of a few hundred of the donors, some 170 million T cells yielded some 110 million unique TCR beta sequences and around 280 Gb of sequence data. Approximately 300 gigabases of sequencing data and roughly 81 million unique TCR sequences made up an early release that covered several hundred HLA-typed donors. Among the roughly 400 genotyped donors, around 81% belonged to the genetic ancestry cluster associated with self-reported Caucasian donors. The study was designed to test whether signatures of past pathogen exposure could be identified by cataloging public T cell receptors. The T cell repertoires of roughly 660 subjects were profiled by immunosequencing and related to cytomegalovirus serostatus. A separate validation cohort of over a hundred different subjects was used in addition to the 666-subject first cohort. To predict cytomegalovirus infection status, the study combined high-throughput TCR immunosequencing, statistical association of individual TCRs with disease status, and machine learning. To study patterns of TCR occurrence, a later analysis re-analyzed previously published TCR beta repertoires from several hundred donors and added high-resolution HLA genotyping. The later analysis used no new phenotypic data to find candidate immune exposures, relying instead on TCR beta sequences and their occurrence across donors. In an earlier analysis of a few hundred of the donors, high-throughput TCR beta sequencing was used to judge whether each TCR beta V gene segment behaved as functional or pseudogenic. Alongside the repertoire data, information on donor age, sex, ethnicity and CMV serostatus was compiled. Genome-wide SNP genotypes for about three fifths of the roughly 670 donors were used in a later genetic analysis, which treated that subset as a discovery cohort. All discovery cohort repertoires had been generated on a single sequencing platform. Both class I and class II loci were covered by HLA typing, at four-digit resolution. The number of donors typed differed by locus, with 629-630 for A, B, C, DRB1 and DQB1, approximately 500 for DQA1, 606 for DPA1, and around 460 for DPB1. Four to six DR-DQ haplotypes were handled as single units for association and clustering, since linkage in the cohort was strong. On average, about 200,000 unique TCR beta nucleotide sequences were sequenced per donor among several hundred genotyped donors of the cohort, with around 19% of those sequences being non-productive.

Receptor amplification or capture employed the immunoSEQ multiplex PCR assay. A mixture of 60 forward primers for TCR Vbeta segments and 13 reverse primers for TCR Jbeta segments was used in the multiplex PCR. A multiplex PCR assay on genomic DNA amplified the CDR3 region of rearranged TCR beta genes. The Illumina HiSeq System was used to sequence the amplified TCR beta libraries as 87-base-pair reads. Per the authors' processing: A later analysis counted approximately 84 million unique TCR beta chains across the 700 or so repertoires, and around 12 million of these chains were shared by at least two donors. To remove PCR and sequencing errors, raw reads were error-corrected and collapsed into unique sequences using a nearest-neighbor algorithm that merged closely related sequences. V, D and J gene segments were assigned by aligning CDR3 sequences to IMGT reference sequences. For a sequence to be retained, a match of at least six nucleotides to both a V gene segment and a J gene segment was required. Rearrangements were called productive when the CDR3 lacked stop codons and stayed in frame with V and J; all others were non-productive. Following IMGT convention, CDR3 was defined as the stretch from the second conserved V-encoded cysteine to the conserved J-encoded phenylalanine. Sequences without an unambiguous match to a single V gene segment were excluded from the earlier analysis of approximately 560 of the donors. An earlier analysis of approximately 590 of the donors called V segments functional above 56.7% productive rearrangements and segregating when the between-donor standard deviation exceeded 5%. A statistical classification framework was built for diagnosing cytomegalovirus status from the catalog of TCR beta chain sequences. A later analysis assigned V and J genes by comparing TCR nucleotide sequences with IMGT/GENE-DB human TR gene sequences. A later analysis assigned CDR3 sequences and most-parsimonious VDJ recombination scenarios with the TCRdist pipeline. In a later analysis, each TCR beta chain was defined by its CDR3 amino acid sequence together with its V-gene family, and reads without a unique V-gene family were excluded. In a later analysis, 450 to 600 highly shared, low-generation-probability nucleotide sequences were removed to address suspected cross-contamination and a sequencing artifact. A later analysis calculated a clonal expansion index for each public chain from normalized within-repertoire ranks of inferred template counts. A later analysis computed generation probabilities with a VDJ recombination model fitted to out-of-frame rearrangements, and checked the results against IGoR. In a later analysis, hypergeometric tests were used to score TCR-TCR, TCR-HLA and TCR-CMV co-occurrence, with a repertoire-size bias correction applied to TCR pairs. A later analysis estimated false discovery rates by permuting HLA or CMV assignments 20 times. In a later analysis, co-occurring TCRs were grouped with DBSCAN, and TCRdist sequence similarity was added when clustering was performed within HLA-allele-positive subsets. For co-occurrence clustering, repertoires with fewer than 30,000 or more than 120,000 public chains were excluded, along with 5 or 6 repertoires with anomalous nucleotide sharing. The source is immuneACCESS, and TCRdb retained only in-frame sequences with V and J called. Part of the clones is not carried over; for the studies checked, unresolved V genes explain less than half of this, and the remainder is unexplained. Clone size and V and J calls were adopted from that table, with D and trimming inferred from the DNA. For this sample, the table gives fewer than 130,000 clones. The top ten clonotypes cover about 0.58% of the sample.

In the germline V gene, CDR1 corresponds to MGHDK and CDR2 to SYGVNS. The V and J ends are trimmed by 1 base and 1 base, leaving 10 bases between them. The CDR3, cysteine through phenylalanine, is 15 amino acids long. Of all the DNA, just the CDR3 is kept, 45 bases in frame from base 1. The paper's findings and limits, for the study overall: Roughly uniform sequencing depth across donors was assumed in presence/absence analyses, although this assumption may not hold. The authors suggested that the approach could potentially be extended to other disease states and immunological phenotypes. According to a later analysis, most CMV-associated TCR beta chains appeared to be HLA-restricted, and the HLA associations seemed to be driven largely by CMV exposure. The earlier analysis of nearly 600 of the donors excluded 15 to 20 rarely observed V segments, including chromosome 9 orphons, because counts were too low. A cluster of highly shared sequence variants was judged likely to be a technical artifact of the sequencing pipeline. Correlated functional status among segregating V segments might be attributable to linkage disequilibrium, but an unknown experimental factor could not be ruled out. An earlier analysis of approximately 570 of the donors showed that most TCR beta V segments appeared in productive rearrangements either about 90% or about 30% of the time, which broadly matched IMGT annotations. Most TCR sequences were observed very rarely across donors, whereas some public TCRs were present in many individuals. A further reported finding was that TCR beta sequences accurately predicted the HLA-A and HLA-B alleles for most subjects in the first cohort. Strong co-occurrence of HLA alleles, especially DR and DQ, made assigning TCR associations to individual alleles difficult. The classifier was reported to diagnose cytomegalovirus status with high specificity and sensitivity in both the original and validation cohorts. An association between a missense DCLRE1C variant and V-gene and J-gene trimming of TCR beta chains was found in a later genetic analysis and replicated in an independent cohort. Compared with equally common non-associated chains, HLA-associated TCR beta chains in a later analysis were more clonally expanded and had lower generation probabilities. Some IMGT-functional V segments, including TRBV6-2 and TRBV6-3, could not be told apart with the 87-base-pair reads, so those segments were excluded. Compared with the approximately 670-donor mean, donors in an Asian-associated ancestry cluster had fewer N-insertions in productive TCRs, according to a later genetic analysis. The study listed approximately 150 TCR beta chains as associated with cytomegalovirus. In a later analysis, several top co-occurrence clusters were reported to appear linked to parvovirus B19, influenza, CMV and Epstein-Barr virus. A later analysis associated 15,000 to 20,000 TCR beta sequences with specific HLA alleles at a false discovery rate of 0.05. In this cohort, only TCR beta chains were sequenced, and detectable features were limited by the absence of alpha or paired-chain data. For the cohort, immune exposure information was limited to CMV serostatus. Because HLA typing was missing for some donors at each locus, association tests included only the typed subset. In a later analysis, the rate of TCR association differed among HLA loci, with DRB1 alleles having the most associated TCRs and HLA-C alleles having the fewest. A few of the identified cytomegalovirus-associated TCR beta chains were confirmed in vitro to be specific for cytomegalovirus antigens.

The cohort was made up of hundreds of healthy bone marrow donors. Cohort members were all nominally healthy when sampled, although unrecorded immune exposures were likely present. The donor tested CMV seronegative, placing the donor among the 350 to 400 seronegative members of the cohort. A peripheral blood sample was provided by each donor, and peripheral blood mononuclear cells were used for TCR beta sequencing. The Qiagen DNeasy Blood Extraction Kit was used to extract genomic DNA from the blood cell samples. Comments on this clone: Its antigen is not yet known.

The sequencing input was PBMCs. The origin of this receptor is a man in his fifties in good health and CMV-seronegative. The rearranged segments are TRBV25-1 and TRBJ2-5, with a weak D call of TRBD2 (6 bases match). The nucleotide sequence reads TGTGCCAGCAGTGAATCTGCGGGGCCCCAAGAGACCCAGTACTTC. It translates to CASSESAGPQETQYF. Reference TRBV25-1 and TRBJ2-5 genes cover what lies past the CDR3, so the full variable domain is EADIYQTPRYLVIGTGKKITLECSQTMGHDKMYWYQQDPGMELHLIHYSYGVNSTEKGDLSSESTVSRIRTEHFPLTLESARPSHTSQYLCASSESAGPQETQYFGPGTRLLVL.